This T cell receptor beta chain stems from a study of response to subunit inactivated influenza vaccine (dated by TCRdb to the late 2010s). About the investigation overall: Deep quantitative profiling of the T cell receptor repertoire was used in the study to follow responses to a trivalent subunit inactivated influenza vaccine.

To prepare the library, RT-PCR was applied. TCRdb records Illumina HiSeq 2500 as the sequencer. TCRdb reprocessing: public reads trimmed at Q25 with fastp, clones called with MiXCR, in-frame beta chains kept. Merged by CDR3 protein, the rows form single entries marked with the most common genes and DNA. This sample comprises more than 700,000 distinct CDR3 sequences, 21% of them detected only once. Jointly, the top ten make up 10% to 13% of the sample. From the cysteine up to the phenylalanine, the CDR3 has a length of 14 residues. Only the CDR3 region is kept as DNA, spanning 42 bases read in frame from base 1. The germline V end is reduced by 1 base and the J end by 10 bases; junction bases left unmatched: 7. CDR1 DFQATT and CDR2 SNEGSKA are derived from the germline V gene (reference sequence). Overall study results and their limits: The authors suggested that each seasonal influenza vaccination may recruit only a limited number of new T cells.

This clonotype has more than one count but fewer than ten. Its antigen is still unknown. Within one base of it there is no much larger clone, and no base qualities were kept. The TCR sequence derives from a man in his fifties who received an inactivated influenza vaccine. Donor details come from another sample of the same person, matched by shared clones. The rearranged segments are TRBV20-1 and TRBJ2-1, with 10 bases aligning to TRBD2. The input for sequencing was PBMCs from blood, taken roughly 5 days after vaccination. The CDR3 corresponds to CSARVGPSGGEQFF. The sequenced DNA is TGCAGTGCTAGAGTAGGGCCTAGCGGGGGAGAGCAGTTCTTC.